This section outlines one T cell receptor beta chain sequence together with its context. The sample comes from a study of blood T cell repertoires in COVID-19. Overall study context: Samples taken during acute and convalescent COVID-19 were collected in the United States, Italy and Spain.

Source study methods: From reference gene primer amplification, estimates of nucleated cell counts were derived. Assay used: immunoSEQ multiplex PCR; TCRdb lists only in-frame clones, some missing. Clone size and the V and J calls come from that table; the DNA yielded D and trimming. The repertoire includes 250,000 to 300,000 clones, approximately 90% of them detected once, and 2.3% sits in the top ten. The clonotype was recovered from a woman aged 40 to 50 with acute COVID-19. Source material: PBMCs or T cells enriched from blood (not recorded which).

In DNA, the CDR3 is TGTGCCAGCAGTGACCCCCCAGGGTTAGATAATTCACCCCTCCACTTT. Its translation: CASSDPPGLDNSPLHF. The chain links TRBV2 to TRBJ1-6, with D possibly TRBD1 on 5 matching bases. The V gene lost 3 bases and the J gene lost 5 bases, with 14 bases spanning the gap. The CDR3 sequence is 16 residues long. CDR1 is SNHLY, CDR2 FYNNEI, per germline.